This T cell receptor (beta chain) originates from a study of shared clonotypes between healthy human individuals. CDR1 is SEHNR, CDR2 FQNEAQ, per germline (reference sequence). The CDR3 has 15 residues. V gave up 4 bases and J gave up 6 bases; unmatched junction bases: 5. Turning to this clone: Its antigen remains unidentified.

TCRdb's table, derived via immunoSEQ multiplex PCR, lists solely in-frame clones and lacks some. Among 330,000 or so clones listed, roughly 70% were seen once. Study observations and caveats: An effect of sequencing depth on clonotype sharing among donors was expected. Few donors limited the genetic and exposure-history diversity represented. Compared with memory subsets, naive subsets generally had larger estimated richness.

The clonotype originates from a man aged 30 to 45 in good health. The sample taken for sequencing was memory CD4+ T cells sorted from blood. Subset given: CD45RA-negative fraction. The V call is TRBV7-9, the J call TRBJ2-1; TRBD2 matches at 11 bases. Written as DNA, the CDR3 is TGTGCCAGCAGCTATAGCGGGAGGGCGGTCAATGAGCAGTTCTTC. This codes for CASSYSGRAVNEQFF.